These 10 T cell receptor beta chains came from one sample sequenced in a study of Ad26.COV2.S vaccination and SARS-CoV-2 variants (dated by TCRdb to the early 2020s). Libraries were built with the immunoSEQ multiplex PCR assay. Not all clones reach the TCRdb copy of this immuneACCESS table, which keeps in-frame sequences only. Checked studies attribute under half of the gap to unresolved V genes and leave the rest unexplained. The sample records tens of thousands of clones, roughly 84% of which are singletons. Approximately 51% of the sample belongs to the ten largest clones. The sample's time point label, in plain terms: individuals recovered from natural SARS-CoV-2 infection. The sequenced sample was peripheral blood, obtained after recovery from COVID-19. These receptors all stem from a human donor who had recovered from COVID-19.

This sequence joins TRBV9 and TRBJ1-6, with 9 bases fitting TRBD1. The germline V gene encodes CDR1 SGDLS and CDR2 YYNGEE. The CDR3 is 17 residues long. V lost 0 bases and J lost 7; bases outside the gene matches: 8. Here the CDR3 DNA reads TGTGCCAGCAGCGTAGGTGACAGGGGGTCTTACAATTCACCCCTCCACTTT. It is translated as CASSVGDRGSYNSPLHF.

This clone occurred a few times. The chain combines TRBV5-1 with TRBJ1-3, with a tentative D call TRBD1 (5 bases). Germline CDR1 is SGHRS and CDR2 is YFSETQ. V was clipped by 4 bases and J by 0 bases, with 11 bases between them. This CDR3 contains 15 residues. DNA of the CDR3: TGCGCCAGCAGCGCGGGACCTTCCTCTGGAAACACCATATATTTT. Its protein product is CASSAGPSSGNTIYF.

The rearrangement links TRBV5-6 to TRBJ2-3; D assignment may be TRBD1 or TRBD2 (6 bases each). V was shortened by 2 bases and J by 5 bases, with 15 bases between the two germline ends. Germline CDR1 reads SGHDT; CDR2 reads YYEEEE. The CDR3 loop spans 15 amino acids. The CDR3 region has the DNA TGTGCCAGCAGCTTCCCTAGCGAGACAGGAGATACGCAGTATTTT. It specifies CASSFPSETGDTQYF.

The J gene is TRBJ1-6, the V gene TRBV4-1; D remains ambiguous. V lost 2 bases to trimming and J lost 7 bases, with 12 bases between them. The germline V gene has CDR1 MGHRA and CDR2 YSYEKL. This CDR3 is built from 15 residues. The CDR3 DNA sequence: TGCGCCAGCAGCCAATCTAGAGAATACAATTCACCCCTCCACTTT. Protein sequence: CASSQSREYNSPLHF.

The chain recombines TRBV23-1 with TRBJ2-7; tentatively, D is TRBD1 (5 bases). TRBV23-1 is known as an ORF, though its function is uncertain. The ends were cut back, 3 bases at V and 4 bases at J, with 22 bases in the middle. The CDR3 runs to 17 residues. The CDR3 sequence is CASSHSTWQGPPYEQYV. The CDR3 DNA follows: TGCGCCAGCAGTCACTCTACTTGGCAGGGCCCCCCTTACGAGCAGTACGTC.

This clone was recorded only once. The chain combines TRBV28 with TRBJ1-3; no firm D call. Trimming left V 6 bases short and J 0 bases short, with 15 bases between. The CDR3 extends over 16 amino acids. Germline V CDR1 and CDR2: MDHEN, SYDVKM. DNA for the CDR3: TGTGCCAGCAGCCCGTTTGGGGATCCCTCTGGAAACACCATATATTTT. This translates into CASSPFGDPSGNTIYF. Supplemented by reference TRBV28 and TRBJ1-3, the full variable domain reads DVKVTQSSRYLVKRTGEKVFLECVQDMDHENMFWYRQDPGLGLRLIYFSYDVKMKEKGDIPEGYSVSREKKERFSLILESASTNQTSMYLCASSPFGDPSGNTIYFGEGSWLTVV.

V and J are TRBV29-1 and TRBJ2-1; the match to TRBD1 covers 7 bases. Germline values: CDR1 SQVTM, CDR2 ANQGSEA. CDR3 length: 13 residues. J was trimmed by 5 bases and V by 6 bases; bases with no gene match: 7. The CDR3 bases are TGCAGCGTCTACCCGGGACAGAACAATGAGCAGTTCTTC. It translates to CSVYPGQNNEQFF.

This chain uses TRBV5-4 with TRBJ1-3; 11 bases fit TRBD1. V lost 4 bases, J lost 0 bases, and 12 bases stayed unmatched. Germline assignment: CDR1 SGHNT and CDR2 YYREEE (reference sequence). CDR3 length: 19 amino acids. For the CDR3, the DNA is TGTGCCAGCAGCCTTAACCGGGACAGGGGGTTTAGCTCTGGAAACACCATATATTTT. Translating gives CASSLNRDRGFSSGNTIYF.

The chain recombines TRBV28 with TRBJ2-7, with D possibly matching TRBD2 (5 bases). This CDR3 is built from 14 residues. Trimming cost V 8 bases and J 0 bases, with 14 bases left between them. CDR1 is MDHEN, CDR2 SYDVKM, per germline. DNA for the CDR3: TGTGCCAGCGGAAGAGGGATCCTCTCCTACGAGCAGTACTTC. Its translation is CASGRGILSYEQYF. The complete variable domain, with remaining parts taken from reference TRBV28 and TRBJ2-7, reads DVKVTQSSRYLVKRTGEKVFLECVQDMDHENMFWYRQDPGLGLRLIYFSYDVKMKEKGDIPEGYSVSREKKERFSLILESASTNQTSMYLCASGRGILSYEQYFGPGTRLTVT.

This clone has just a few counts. For the CDR3, the DNA is TGCAGTGCTAGGTCGACATACGAGCAGTACTTC. It encodes CSARSTYEQYF. V usage is TRBV20-1 and J usage is TRBJ2-7; unclear D gene. The CDR3 has 11 residues. V lost 3 bases, J lost 4 bases, and 7 bases lay in between. The V gene's germline CDR1 is DFQATT and CDR2 SNEGSKA (reference sequence).